This TCR beta chain came from a study of regulatory T cells in long-lasting Graves disease. Libraries of TCR beta came from iRepertoire HTBI primers plus Arm-PCR of CDR3 regions. TCRdb itself ran the multiplex PCR reads through MiXCR, one entry per CDR3 protein. In the table there are roughly 470,000 distinct CDR3 sequences, 20% of which are singletons. Time point meaning: persistent/refractory GD, antithyroid drugs over 5 years with positive TRAb. Preparation of the TCR library used RNA extracted from PBMCs. The clonotype was recovered from a female donor with Graves disease. The sequencing here drew on peripheral blood mononuclear cells (PBMCs), taken when the disease was refractory, from a patient treated with antithyroid drugs.

The CDR3 spells CASSMELANYGYTF. CDR3 nucleotides: TGTGCCAGTAGTATGGAGTTAGCAAACTATGGCTACACCTTC. The chain carries TRBV19 and TRBJ1-2; no reliable D call. V was clipped by 3 bases and J by 2 bases, with 10 bases between them. The CDR3 has 14 amino acids. CDR1 is LNHDA, CDR2 SQIVND, per germline (reference sequence).